This paragraph reports one T cell receptor beta chain. Its antigen is still unknown. The record has no base qualities; no much larger clone is one base away. Receptor amplification or capture employed the immunoSEQ multiplex PCR assay. For the multiplex PCR, a mixture combining 60 forward primers for TCR Vbeta segments and 13 reverse primers for TCR Jbeta segments was used. Amplification of the CDR3 region of rearranged TCR beta genes was performed with a multiplex PCR assay on genomic DNA. The amplified TCR beta libraries were sequenced on the Illumina HiSeq System as 87-base-pair reads. From the authors' description of their analysis: A later analysis tallied 75 million to 85 million unique TCR beta chains across the 666 repertoires, and approximately 12 million of those chains were shared by two or more donors. Raw reads were error-corrected and collapsed into unique sequences with a nearest-neighbor algorithm that merged closely related sequences to remove PCR and sequencing errors. V, D and J gene segments were assigned by aligning CDR3 sequences to IMGT reference sequences. For a sequence to be retained, a match of at least six nucleotides was required to both a V gene segment and a J gene segment. A rearrangement was called productive if the CDR3 had no stop codons and remained in frame with V and J, and every other rearrangement was called non-productive. CDR3 was defined according to IMGT convention as the region running from the second conserved V-encoded cysteine to the conserved J-encoded phenylalanine. Sequences without an unambiguous match to a single V gene segment were excluded from the earlier analysis of approximately 600 of the donors. An earlier analysis of 500 to 700 of the donors classified V segments as functional when productive rearrangements were above 56.7% and as segregating when the standard deviation between donors was above 5%. A statistical classification framework was built to diagnose cytomegalovirus status from the catalog of TCR beta chain sequences. A later analysis assigned V and J genes by comparing TCR nucleotide sequences with IMGT/GENE-DB human TR gene sequences. A later analysis assigned CDR3 sequences and most-parsimonious VDJ recombination scenarios with the TCRdist pipeline. In a later analysis, every TCR beta chain was defined by the combination of its CDR3 amino acid sequence and its V-gene family, and reads without a unique V-gene family were dropped. In a later analysis, fewer than 600 highly shared, low-generation-probability nucleotide sequences were removed to address suspected cross-contamination and a sequencing artifact. For each public chain, a later analysis derived a clonal expansion index from normalized ranks of inferred template counts within each repertoire. In a later analysis, generation probabilities were computed using a VDJ recombination model fitted to out-of-frame rearrangements, and the results were checked against IGoR. In a later analysis, TCR-TCR, TCR-HLA and TCR-CMV co-occurrence was scored with hypergeometric tests, and a repertoire-size bias correction was applied to TCR pairs. A later analysis estimated false discovery rates by permuting HLA or CMV assignments 20 times. In a later analysis, co-occurring TCRs were grouped using DBSCAN, with TCRdist sequence similarity added in when clustering inside HLA-allele-positive subsets. Co-occurrence clustering excluded repertoires with fewer than 30,000 or more than 120,000 public chains, plus five with anomalous nucleotide sharing. Entries here come from immuneACCESS through TCRdb and include only in-frame sequences with V and J called. Some clones fail to appear in such tables; in the studies checked, an unresolved V gene covers under half of the shortfall, and the cause of the remainder is unknown. For V, J and clone size, that table is used; D and trimming come from the DNA. This sample holds around 150,000 clones; 75% to 80% were observed only once. 1.7% of the sample lies in the top ten.

This sample was included in a study of cytomegalovirus exposure and HLA in healthy donors (dated by TCRdb to about 2017). With respect to the entire study: In an earlier analysis of some 550 of the donors, around 290 Gb of sequence data and 90 million to 120 million unique TCR beta sequences from some 170 million T cells were reported. About 280 gigabases of sequencing data and about 92 million unique TCR sequences made up an early release that covered roughly 670 HLA-typed donors. Of the roughly 400 genotyped donors, roughly 85% fell in the genetic ancestry cluster associated with self-reported Caucasian donors. The study aimed to test whether signatures of past pathogen exposure could be identified by cataloging public T cell receptors. The study profiled the T cell repertoires of about 640 subjects by immunosequencing and related them to cytomegalovirus serostatus. Besides the first cohort of some 670 subjects, a separate validation cohort made up of 120 different subjects was used. To predict cytomegalovirus infection status, the study combined high-throughput TCR immunosequencing, statistical association of individual TCRs with disease status, and machine learning. A later analysis re-analyzed previously published TCR beta repertoires from roughly 630 donors and added high-resolution HLA genotyping to study TCR occurrence patterns. The later analysis used no new phenotypic data to find candidate immune exposures, relying instead on TCR beta sequences and their occurrence across donors. To decide whether each TCR beta V gene segment behaved as functional or pseudogenic, an earlier analysis of fewer than 750 of the donors relied on high-throughput TCR beta sequencing. Donor age, sex, ethnicity and CMV serostatus were compiled alongside the repertoire data. In a later genetic analysis, genome-wide SNP genotypes for about 65% of the 666 donors were used, and that subset was treated as a discovery cohort. Every discovery cohort repertoire had been produced on one sequencing platform. Both class I and class II loci were covered by HLA typing, at four-digit resolution. The number of typed donors differed by locus: about 629-630 for A, B, C, DRB1 and DQB1; 522 for DQA1; over 600 for DPA1; and 450 to 480 for DPB1. Four or five DR-DQ haplotypes were handled as single units for association and clustering because linkage in the cohort was strong. Among some 410 genotyped donors of the cohort, an average of 235,054 unique TCR beta nucleotide sequences were sequenced per donor, 15% to 20% of them non-productive. Beyond this particular receptor, the publication reports: In the study, about 150 TCR beta chains were listed as associated with cytomegalovirus. Because HLA typing was missing for some donors at each locus, association tests included only the typed subset. Correlated functional status among segregating V segments might reflect linkage disequilibrium, but an unknown experimental factor could not be ruled out. A group of highly shared sequence variants was considered likely to be a technical artifact of the sequencing pipeline. Roughly uniform sequencing depth across donors was assumed in presence/absence analyses, although this assumption may not hold. In an earlier analysis of some 540 of the donors, most TCR beta V segments appeared in productive rearrangements about 90% or about 30% of the time, broadly matching IMGT annotations. In a later analysis, 15,000 to 20,000 TCR beta sequences were associated with specific HLA alleles at a false discovery rate of 0.05. In a later genetic analysis, a missense DCLRE1C variant was associated with V-gene and J-gene trimming of TCR beta chains, and the association was replicated in an independent cohort. According to a later analysis, parvovirus B19, influenza, CMV and Epstein-Barr virus appeared linked to several top co-occurrence clusters. Across donors, most TCR sequences were observed very rarely, whereas some public TCRs were present in many individuals. When HLA alleles, especially DR and DQ, strongly co-occurred, attributing TCR associations to individual alleles was difficult. Because the 87-base-pair reads could not distinguish some IMGT-functional V segments, including TRBV6-2 and TRBV6-3, those segments were excluded. In both the original and validation cohorts, the classifier was reported to diagnose cytomegalovirus status with high specificity and sensitivity. The earlier analysis of fewer than 750 of the donors excluded 15 to 20 rarely observed V segments, including chromosome 9 orphons, because counts were too low. In a later analysis, TCR association rates were found to vary across HLA loci, with the most associated TCRs seen for DRB1 alleles and the fewest for HLA-C alleles. A further reported finding was that TCR beta sequences accurately predicted the HLA-A and HLA-B alleles for most subjects in the first cohort. In a later genetic analysis, fewer N-insertions in productive TCRs were reported among donors in an Asian-associated ancestry cluster than the 666-donor mean. According to a later analysis, most CMV-associated TCR beta chains appeared to be HLA-restricted, and the HLA associations seemed to be driven largely by CMV exposure. It was suggested by the authors that the approach could potentially be generalized to other disease states and immunological phenotypes. Compared with equally common non-associated chains, HLA-associated TCR beta chains in a later analysis were more clonally expanded and had lower generation probabilities. Only TCR beta chains were sequenced in this cohort, and the absence of alpha or paired-chain data limited detectable features. In vitro tests confirmed that three of the cytomegalovirus-associated TCR beta chains recognize cytomegalovirus antigens. The only immune exposure information available for the cohort was CMV serostatus.

The CDR3 runs 10 amino acids, cysteine and phenylalanine included. Of all the DNA, just the CDR3 is kept, 30 bases in frame from base 1. Taken from the germline V gene (reference sequence), the CDR1 and CDR2 loops are DFQATT and SNEGSKA. Deletion took 3 bases off V and 9 bases off J, with a span of 6 bases between the germline ends. The cohort comprised fewer than 700 healthy bone marrow donors. All cohort members were sampled while nominally healthy, although unrecorded immune exposures were likely present. The donor tested CMV seronegative, placing the donor among the 350 or so seronegative members of the cohort. A peripheral blood sample was collected from each donor, and TCR beta sequencing was performed on peripheral blood mononuclear cells. The Qiagen DNeasy Blood Extraction Kit was used to extract genomic DNA from the blood cell samples.

The chain joins TRBV20-1 to TRBJ2-1; no confident D gene assignment can be made. The clonotype was recovered from a woman under 40 in good health and CMV-seronegative. The sample taken for sequencing was PBMCs. The CDR3 corresponds to CSARRSEQFF. The sequenced DNA: TGCAGTGCTAGGCGTAGTGAGCAGTTCTTC.